The T cell receptor beta chain under discussion was sequenced for a study of blood T cell repertoires in COVID-19. Turning to the study itself: PBMCs, B-cell-depleted T cells, or T cells were the source of the cDNA or gDNA that made up the material.

Per the germline V gene, CDR1 is SNHLY and CDR2 is FYNNEI. The V end lost 2 bases, the J end lost 8 bases, and 19 bases lay between the germline ends. The CDR3 sequence is 16 residues long. Sequencing used immunoSEQ multiplex PCR; TCRdb keeps in-frame clones, though not all of them. Of roughly 200,000 clones listed, over 75% were seen once; the top ten hold around 8.8%. The genes are TRBV2 and TRBJ2-1, with a possible D match to TRBD2 (7 bases). The source material was PBMCs or T cells enriched from blood (not recorded which). The source is a man aged 40-55 years who had recovered from COVID-19. CDR3 nucleotide sequence: TGTGCCAGCAGTGAACACGAATCGGGGGGCGGGGATGAGCAGTTCTTC. Amino acids: CASSEHESGGGDEQFF.